The 14 T cell receptor beta chains below come from one sample, sequenced in a study of untreated major depressive disorder. Study-level points and caveats: Compared with controls, depressed patients showed more TRBV05-01 (Vbeta 5.1) usage in CD4+ T cells.

Data came from immunoSEQ multiplex PCR; TCRdb stores just in-frame clones and leaves some out. This table has under 30,000 clones, about 90% appearing once. These receptors are not linked to any known antigen. Specimen: CD4+ T cells from PBMCs. These TCRs come from a woman aged 30 to 39 with major depressive disorder.

The genes are TRBV10-3 and TRBJ1-2; 8 bases are shared with TRBD1. The CDR3 contains 13 residues. V lost 6 bases, J lost 3 bases, and 3 bases stayed unmatched. Germline values: CDR1 ENHRY, CDR2 SYGVKD. The CDR3 region has the DNA TGTGCCATCAGCCCGGACAGGGACTATGGCTACACCTTC. Amino acid sequence: CAISPDRDYGYTF.

The rearrangement joins TRBV28 to TRBJ1-2, with D possibly being TRBD1 (5 bases). CDR3 length: 13 residues. Germline CDR1 is MDHEN and CDR2 is SYDVKM. Trimming cost V 7 bases and J 5 bases, with 14 bases left between them. CDR3 coding DNA: TGTGCCAGCAACTTCGGGGGGAGATATGGCTACACCTTC. Its protein is CASNFGGRYGYTF.

This clone occurred a few times. V and J are TRBV5-5 and TRBJ1-6; a possible D gene is TRBD1 (5 bases). V shed 3 bases and J shed 7 bases, with 14 bases lying between them. The germline V gene has CDR1 SGHKS and CDR2 YYEKEE (reference sequence). The CDR3 length is 15 residues. Written as DNA, the CDR3 is TGTGCCAGCAGCTCCCAGTCTCAGGGAAATTCACCCCTCCACTTT. Encoded protein: CASSSQSQGNSPLHF. The variable domain in full, completed from reference TRBV5-5 and TRBJ1-6, reads DAGVTQSPTHLIKTRGQQVTLRCSPISGHKSVSWYQQVLGQGPQFIFQYYEKEERGRGNFPDRFSARQFPNYSSELNVNALLLGDSALYLCASSSQSQGNSPLHFGNGTRLTVT.

The chain carries TRBV4-1 and TRBJ2-2, with 12 bases matching TRBD1. Trimming removed 4 bases from V and 6 bases from J; junction bases left unmatched: 3. Per the germline V gene, CDR1 is MGHRA and CDR2 is YSYEKL. This CDR3 has 15 residues. For the CDR3, the DNA is TGCGCCAGCAGCCGGGGACAGGGGGCGCCCGGGGAGCTGTTTTTT. This codes for CASSRGQGAPGELFF.

V gene TRBV6-1 combines with J gene TRBJ2-5; no firm D call. The CDR3 length is 11 residues. V shed 1 base and J shed 8 bases, with 5 bases lying between them. Germline V gene data show CDR1 as MNHNS and CDR2 as SASEGT. CDR3 amino acids: CASSEGRTQYF. The CDR3 DNA sequence: TGTGCCAGCAGTGAAGGGCGAACCCAGTACTTC.

The count of this clone is one. J is TRBJ1-2 and V is TRBV18; D gene ambiguous. The length of the CDR3 is 14 residues. V was clipped by 2 bases and J by 4 bases, with 11 bases between them. Looked up from germline, CDR1 is KGHSH and CDR2 is LQKENI. CDR3 in amino acids: CASSPDRLSYGYTF. In DNA, the CDR3 is TGTGCCAGCTCACCAGATAGGTTATCCTATGGCTACACCTTC. Full variable domain (rest looked up from reference TRBV18 and TRBJ1-2): NAGVMQNPRHLVRRRGQEARLRCSPMKGHSHVYWYRQLPEEGLKFMVYLQKENIIDESGMPKERFSAEFPKEGPSILRIQQVVRGDSAAYFCASSPDRLSYGYTFGSGTRLTVV.

The chain is built from TRBV7-9 and TRBJ1-5, with D tentatively TRBD1 (5 bases). From germline, CDR1 is SEHNR and CDR2 FQNEAQ (reference sequence). This CDR3 contains 15 residues. The V end lost 5 bases, the J end lost 2 bases, and 13 bases lay between the germline ends. This CDR3 reads CASSHQGSGNQPQHF. CDR3 DNA sequence: TGTGCCAGCAGCCATCAGGGTTCAGGCAATCAGCCCCAGCATTTT.

The V gene is TRBV11-1, the J gene TRBJ1-1; D is ambiguous. Per the germline V gene, CDR1 is SGHAT and CDR2 is FQDESV (reference sequence). Trimming stripped 3 bases from V and 0 bases from J, with 5 bases between. This CDR3 has 13 residues. CDR3 coding DNA: TGTGCCAGCAGCTTTTCGATGAACACTGAAGCTTTCTTT. This translates into CASSFSMNTEAFF.

V and J are TRBV7-9 and TRBJ1-2; D might be TRBD1 (6 bases). This CDR3 region has 13 residues. V was shortened by 5 bases and J by 4 bases, with 11 bases between the two germline ends. The germline gives CDR1 SEHNR, CDR2 FQNEAQ (reference sequence). CDR3 sequence: CASSIEQGYGYTF. As DNA, the CDR3 is TGTGCCAGCAGCATTGAACAGGGCTATGGCTACACCTTC. Combining the CDR3 with reference TRBV7-9 and TRBJ1-2 gives the whole variable domain DTGVSQNPRHKITKRGQNVTFRCDPISEHNRLYWYRQTLGQGPEFLTYFQNEAQLEKSRLLSDRFSAERPKGSFSTLEIQRTEQGDSAMYLCASSIEQGYGYTFGSGTRLTVV.

V usage is TRBV4-3 and J usage is TRBJ2-7; no reliable D call. Looked up from germline, CDR1 is LGHNA and CDR2 is YSLEER. V was clipped by 5 bases and J by 2 bases, with 10 bases between them. This CDR3 contains 13 residues. CDR3 in amino acids: CASSEAFAYEQYF. As DNA, the CDR3 is TGCGCCAGCAGCGAGGCTTTTGCCTACGAGCAGTACTTC.

This clone was observed a single time. The chain combines TRBV28 with TRBJ1-5; tentatively, D is TRBD1 (5 bases). Germline V CDR1 and CDR2: MDHEN, SYDVKM. The V and J ends lost 3 bases and 6 bases respectively, with 9 bases between them. This CDR3 has 13 residues. CDR3 nucleotide sequence: TGTGCCAGCAGTTTGATGCAGGGTCAGCCCCAGCATTTT. Amino acid sequence: CASSLMQGQPQHF.

The CDR3 DNA sequence: TGTGCCAGCAACCGACAGGGAATGAACACTGAAGCTTTCTTT. Amino acids: CASNRQGMNTEAFF. The chain joins TRBV28 to TRBJ1-1, with 7 bases identical to TRBD1. Germline loops: CDR1 MDHEN, CDR2 SYDVKM. V was pared by 7 bases and J by 0 bases, with 5 bases of the junction left unmatched. The CDR3 is 14 amino acids.

This clone appeared a single time. This rearrangement joins TRBV4-3 to TRBJ1-1; D not certain. This CDR3 region has 14 residues. V dropped 6 bases and J dropped 0 bases, with 11 bases sitting between them. Germline CDR1 reads LGHNA; CDR2 reads YSLEER. CDR3 sequence: CASRKSALNTEAFF. CDR3 nucleotide sequence: TGCGCCAGCAGAAAAAGTGCGTTGAACACTGAAGCTTTCTTT.

The V call is TRBV5-5, the J call TRBJ2-7, with D perhaps matching TRBD2 (5 bases). The CDR3 is 13 amino acids. Germline lookup yields CDR1 SGHKS and CDR2 YYEKEE (reference sequence). V was cut by 3 bases and J by 0 bases, with 7 bases left in between. Here the CDR3 DNA reads TGTGCCAGCAGCTGGACTCACTCCTACGAGCAGTACTTC. It is translated as CASSWTHSYEQYF. Full variable domain (rest looked up from reference TRBV5-5 and TRBJ2-7): DAGVTQSPTHLIKTRGQQVTLRCSPISGHKSVSWYQQVLGQGPQFIFQYYEKEERGRGNFPDRFSARQFPNYSSELNVNALLLGDSALYLCASSWTHSYEQYFGPGTRLTVT.